This T cell receptor beta chain stems from a study of T-cell memory formation after mild COVID-19. Barcoded TCR alpha and TCR beta cDNA libraries with UMIs came from 5'RACE using constant-segment primers. MiXCR, applied by TCRdb to the 5' RACE reads, yields one record per CDR3 protein. The sample lists under 300,000 distinct CDR3 sequences; 7% to 10% were seen once. Input material: PBMCs or a T cell subset sorted from them (not recorded which). This receptor was obtained from a man aged 18-30 years who had mild COVID-19 (a few samples of this study predate the infection). Cell type and time point are not known.

The CDR3 spells CASSPQGLAYEQHV. The CDR3 DNA reads TGTGCCAGCAGTCCGCAGGGGTTAGCCTACGAGCAGCACGTC. V usage is TRBV28 and J usage is TRBJ2-7; tentative D call: TRBD1 (6 bases). The CDR3 runs to 14 residues. Germline CDR1 MDHEN, CDR2 SYDVKM.